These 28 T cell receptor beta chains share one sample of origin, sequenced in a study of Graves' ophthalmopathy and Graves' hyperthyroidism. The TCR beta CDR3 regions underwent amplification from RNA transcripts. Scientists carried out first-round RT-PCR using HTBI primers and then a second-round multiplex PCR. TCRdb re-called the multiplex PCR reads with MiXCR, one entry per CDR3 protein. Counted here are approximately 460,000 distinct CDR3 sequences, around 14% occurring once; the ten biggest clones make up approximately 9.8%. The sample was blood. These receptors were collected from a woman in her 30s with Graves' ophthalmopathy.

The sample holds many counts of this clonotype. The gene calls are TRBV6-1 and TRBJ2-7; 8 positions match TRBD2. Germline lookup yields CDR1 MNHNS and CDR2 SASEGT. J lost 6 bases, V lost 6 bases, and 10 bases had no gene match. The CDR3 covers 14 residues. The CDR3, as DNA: TGTGCCAGCAGCGGTACTAGCGGAGATCGCGAGCAGTACTTC. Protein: CASSGTSGDREQYF.

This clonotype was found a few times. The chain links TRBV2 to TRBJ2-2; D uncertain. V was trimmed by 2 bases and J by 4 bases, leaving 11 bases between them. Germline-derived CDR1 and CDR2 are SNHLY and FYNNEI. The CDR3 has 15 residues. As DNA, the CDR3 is TGTGCCAGCAGTGAATTGGGTCCGGGCACCGGGGAGCTGTTTTTT. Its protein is CASSELGPGTGELFF.

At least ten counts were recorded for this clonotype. The CDR3 loop is CASANHPLEAFF. The CDR3, as DNA: TGTGCCAGCGCAAACCATCCCCTTGAAGCTTTCTTT. This rearrangement joins TRBV27 to TRBJ1-1; D is unresolved. CDR3 size: 12 residues. Trimming removed 8 bases from V and 7 bases from J, with 14 bases in between. Germline V gene data show CDR1 as MNHEY and CDR2 as SMNVEV (reference sequence).

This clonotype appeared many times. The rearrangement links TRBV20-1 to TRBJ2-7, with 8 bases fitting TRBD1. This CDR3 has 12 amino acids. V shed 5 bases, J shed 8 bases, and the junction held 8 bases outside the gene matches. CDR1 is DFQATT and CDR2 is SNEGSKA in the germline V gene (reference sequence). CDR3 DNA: TGCAGTGCTGATAAAAGGGACAGGAAGCAGTACTTC. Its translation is CSADKRDRKQYF.

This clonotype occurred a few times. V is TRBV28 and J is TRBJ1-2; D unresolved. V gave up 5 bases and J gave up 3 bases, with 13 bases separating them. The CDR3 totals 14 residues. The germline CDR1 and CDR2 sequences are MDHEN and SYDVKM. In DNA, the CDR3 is TGTGCCAGCAGTAGCCCGTGGTCGGACTATGGCTACACCTTC. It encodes CASSSPWSDYGYTF.

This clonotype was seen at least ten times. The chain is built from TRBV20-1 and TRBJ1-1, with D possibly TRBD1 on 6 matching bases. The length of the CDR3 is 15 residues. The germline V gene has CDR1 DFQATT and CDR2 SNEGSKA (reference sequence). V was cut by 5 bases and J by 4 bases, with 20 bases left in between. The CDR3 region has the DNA TGCAGTGCTCGTGGGGGAACAGGGTTATTCACTGAAGCTTTCTTT. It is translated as CSARGGTGLFTEAFF.

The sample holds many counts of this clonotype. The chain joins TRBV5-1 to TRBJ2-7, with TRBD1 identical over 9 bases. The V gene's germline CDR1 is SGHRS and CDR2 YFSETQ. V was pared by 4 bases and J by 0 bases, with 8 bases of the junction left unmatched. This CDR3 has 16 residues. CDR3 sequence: CASSQNRDRDSYEQYF. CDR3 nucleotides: TGCGCCAGCAGCCAGAACCGGGACAGGGACTCCTACGAGCAGTACTTC.

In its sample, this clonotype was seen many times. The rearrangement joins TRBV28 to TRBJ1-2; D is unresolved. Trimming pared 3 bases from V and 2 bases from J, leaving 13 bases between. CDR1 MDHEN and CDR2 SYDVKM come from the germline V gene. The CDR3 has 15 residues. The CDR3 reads CASSFPNPPNYGYTF. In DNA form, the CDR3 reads TGTGCCAGCAGTTTTCCAAACCCCCCAAACTATGGCTACACCTTC.

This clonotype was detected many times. Here the CDR3 DNA reads TGCGCCAGCAGTTGGACAGGGATCGAGAACATTCAGTACTTC. This sequence encodes CASSWTGIENIQYF. V is TRBV5-1 and J is TRBJ2-4; 8 positions match TRBD1. The CDR3 length is 14 residues. Germline V gene sequence: CDR1 SGHRS, CDR2 YFSETQ. Germline trimming cut 5 bases from V and 7 bases from J; bases unmatched to any gene: 8.

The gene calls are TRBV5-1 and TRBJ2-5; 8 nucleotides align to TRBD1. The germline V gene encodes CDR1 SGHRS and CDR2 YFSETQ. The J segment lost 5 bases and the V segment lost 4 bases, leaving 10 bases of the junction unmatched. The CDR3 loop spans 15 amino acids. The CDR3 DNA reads TGCGCCAGCAGCATAACCTCAGGGGGCAGGGAGACCCAGTACTTC. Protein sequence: CASSITSGGRETQYF.

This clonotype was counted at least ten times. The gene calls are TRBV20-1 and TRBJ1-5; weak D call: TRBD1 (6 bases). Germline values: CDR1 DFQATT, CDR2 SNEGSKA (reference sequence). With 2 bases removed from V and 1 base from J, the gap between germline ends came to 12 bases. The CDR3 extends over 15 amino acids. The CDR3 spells CSARRTGWSNQPQHF. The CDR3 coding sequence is TGCAGTGCTAGACGTACAGGGTGGAGCAATCAGCCCCAGCATTTT.

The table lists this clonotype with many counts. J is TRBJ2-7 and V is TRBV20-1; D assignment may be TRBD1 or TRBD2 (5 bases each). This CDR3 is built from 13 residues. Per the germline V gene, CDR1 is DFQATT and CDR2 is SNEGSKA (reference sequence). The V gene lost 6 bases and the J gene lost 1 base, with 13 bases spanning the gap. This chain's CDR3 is CSAPGRNSYEQYF. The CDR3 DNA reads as TGCAGTGCCCCGGGGCGGAATTCCTACGAGCAGTACTTC.

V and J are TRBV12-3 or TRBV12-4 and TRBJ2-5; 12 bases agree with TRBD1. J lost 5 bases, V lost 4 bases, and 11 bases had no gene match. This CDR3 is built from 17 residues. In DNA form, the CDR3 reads TGTGCCAGCAGTTCACCCGCCGGGACAGGGGGCGCGGAGACCCAGTACTTC. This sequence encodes CASSSPAGTGGAETQYF.

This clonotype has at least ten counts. The CDR3 sequence is CSVAGQGYEQYF. The CDR3 nucleotides are TGCAGCGTCGCGGGACAGGGGTACGAGCAGTACTTC. The chain combines TRBV29-1 with TRBJ2-7; TRBD1 matches at 10 bases. This CDR3 contains 12 residues. V dropped 6 bases and J dropped 4; count of bases not matched to a gene: 3. Germline V gene sequence: CDR1 SQVTM, CDR2 ANQGSEA.

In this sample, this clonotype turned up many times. The CDR3 coding sequence is TGCAGCGTTGACGGGGGCCAGTACGAGCAGTACTTC. Translated, it gives CSVDGGQYEQYF. The chain combines TRBV29-1 with TRBJ2-7; D tentatively fits TRBD1 or TRBD2 (6 bases each). Germline assignment: CDR1 SQVTM and CDR2 ANQGSEA. The CDR3 sequence is 12 residues long. The V gene lost 3 bases and the J gene lost 4 bases, with 10 bases spanning the gap.

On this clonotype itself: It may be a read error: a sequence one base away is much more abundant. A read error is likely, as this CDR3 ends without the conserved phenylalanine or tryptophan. CDR3 in amino acids: CASSSAGERLFL. CDR3 nucleotides: TGCGCCAGCAGCTCCGCGGGAGAGAGGCTGTTTTTG. The chain combines TRBV5-1 with TRBJ2-2; 7 bases align to TRBD2. In germline, CDR1 is SGHRS, CDR2 YFSETQ. V lost 3 bases, J lost 13 bases, and 6 bases stayed unmatched. There are 12 residues in the CDR3.

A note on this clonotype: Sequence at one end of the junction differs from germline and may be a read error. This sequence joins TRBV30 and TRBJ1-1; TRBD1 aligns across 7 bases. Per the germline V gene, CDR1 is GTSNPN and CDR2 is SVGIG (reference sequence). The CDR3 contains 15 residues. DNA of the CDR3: TGTGCCGGGAGAACTACACAGGGGATGGTCACTGAAGCTTTCTTT. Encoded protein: CAGRTTQGMVTEAFF.

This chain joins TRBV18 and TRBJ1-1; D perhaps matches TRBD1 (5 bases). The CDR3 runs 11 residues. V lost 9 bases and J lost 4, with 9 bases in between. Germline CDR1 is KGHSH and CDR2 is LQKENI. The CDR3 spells CARSQGTEAFF. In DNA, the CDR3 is TGTGCCAGATCCCAGGGCACTGAAGCTTTCTTT.

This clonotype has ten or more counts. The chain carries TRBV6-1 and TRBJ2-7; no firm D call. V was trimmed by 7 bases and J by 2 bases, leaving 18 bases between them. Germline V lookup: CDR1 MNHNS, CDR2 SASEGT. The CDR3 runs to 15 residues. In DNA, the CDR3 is TGTGCCAGCAACCTTAAAGGTGGCAGTACCTACGAGCAGTACTTC. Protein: CASNLKGGSTYEQYF.

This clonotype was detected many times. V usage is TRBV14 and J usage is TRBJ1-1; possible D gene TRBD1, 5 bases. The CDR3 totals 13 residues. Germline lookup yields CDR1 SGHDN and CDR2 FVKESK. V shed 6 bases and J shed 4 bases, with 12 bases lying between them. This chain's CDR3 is CASSYQGFTEAFF. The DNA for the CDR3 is TGTGCCAGCAGTTATCAGGGTTTCACTGAAGCTTTCTTT.

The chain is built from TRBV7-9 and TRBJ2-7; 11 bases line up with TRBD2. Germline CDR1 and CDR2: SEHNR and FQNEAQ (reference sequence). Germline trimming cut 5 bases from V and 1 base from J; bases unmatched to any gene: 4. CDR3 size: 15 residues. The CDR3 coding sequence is TGTGCCAGCAGCATGACTAGCGGGGCTTCCTACGAGCAGTACTTC. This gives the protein CASSMTSGASYEQYF.

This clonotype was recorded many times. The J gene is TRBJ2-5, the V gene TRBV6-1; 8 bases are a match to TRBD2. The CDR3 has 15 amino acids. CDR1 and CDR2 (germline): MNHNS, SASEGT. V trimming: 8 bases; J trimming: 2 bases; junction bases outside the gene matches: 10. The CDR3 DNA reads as TGTGCCAGCGGGGAGCGGGGGTTTCGGCAAGAGACCCAGTACTTC. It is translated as CASGERGFRQETQYF.

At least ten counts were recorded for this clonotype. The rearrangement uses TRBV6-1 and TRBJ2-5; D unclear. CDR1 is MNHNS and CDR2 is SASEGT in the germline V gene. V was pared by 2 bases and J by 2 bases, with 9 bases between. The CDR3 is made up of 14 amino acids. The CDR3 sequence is CASSETGRQETQYF. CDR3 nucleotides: TGTGCCAGCAGTGAAACGGGCAGACAAGAGACCCAGTACTTC.

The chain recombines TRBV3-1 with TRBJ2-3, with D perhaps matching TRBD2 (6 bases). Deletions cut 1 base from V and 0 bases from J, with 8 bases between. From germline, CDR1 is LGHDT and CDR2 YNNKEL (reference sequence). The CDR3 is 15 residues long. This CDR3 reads CASSQASGSTDTQYF. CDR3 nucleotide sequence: TGTGCCAGCAGCCAAGCAAGCGGGAGCACAGATACGCAGTATTTT.

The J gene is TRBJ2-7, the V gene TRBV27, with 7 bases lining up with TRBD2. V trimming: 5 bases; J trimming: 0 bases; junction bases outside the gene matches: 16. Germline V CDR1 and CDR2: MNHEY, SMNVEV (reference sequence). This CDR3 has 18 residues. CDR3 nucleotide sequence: TGTGCCAGCAGTACCAAAGTGGCTAGCGGCCTCAGCTCCTACGAGCAGTACTTC. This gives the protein CASSTKVASGLSSYEQYF.

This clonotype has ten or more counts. DNA for the CDR3: TGTGCCACTCGACAGGAGCAAGAGCCTGAAGCTTTCTTT. Residues: CATRQEQEPEAFF. The gene calls are TRBV24-1 and TRBJ1-1, with D maybe TRBD1 (6 bases). Germline values: CDR1 KGHDR, CDR2 SFDVKD. CDR3 length: 13 amino acids. V lost 10 bases, J lost 6 bases, and 17 bases lay in between.

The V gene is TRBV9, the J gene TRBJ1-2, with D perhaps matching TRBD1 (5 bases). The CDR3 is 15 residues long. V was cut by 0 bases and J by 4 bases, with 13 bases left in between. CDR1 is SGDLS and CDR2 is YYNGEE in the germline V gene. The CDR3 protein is CASSVAPAGSYGYTF. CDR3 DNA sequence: TGTGCCAGCAGCGTAGCCCCGGCAGGGTCCTATGGCTACACCTTC.

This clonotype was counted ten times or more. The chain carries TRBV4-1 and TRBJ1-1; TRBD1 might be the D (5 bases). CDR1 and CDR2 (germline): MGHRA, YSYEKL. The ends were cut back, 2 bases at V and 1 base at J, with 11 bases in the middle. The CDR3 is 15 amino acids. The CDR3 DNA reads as TGCGCCAGCAGCCAACTCCCCGGACAGAACACTGAAGCTTTCTTT. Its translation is CASSQLPGQNTEAFF.